The present entry profiles one T cell receptor beta chain with its context. Its recognized antigen is unknown. It has no much larger one-base neighbor in the sample; base qualities were not kept. Each donor gave one peripheral blood draw, averaging approximately 0.11 L, which was collected into heparinised tubes. A BD FACSAria II and a panel including CD45RO, CCR7, CD25, CD127, CD95 and CD27 were used to sort naive, central memory, regulatory and stem cell-like memory CD4+ T cells. A purity above 95% was achieved for all sorted populations. PBMCs were separated immediately by Lymphoprep density gradient centrifugation and were stained directly, without being cultured. So that batch effects would be minimized, each experiment stained and sorted samples in pairs, pairing one healthy donor with one patient. Germline trimming: 5 bases from V, 7 bases from J; junction bases outside gene matches: 6. Inclusive of the bounding cysteine and phenylalanine, the CDR3 is 13 residues long. Here the CDR3 DNA is all that survives: 39 bases in frame from base 1. CDR1 and CDR2 are read off the germline V gene (reference sequence) as PRHDT and FYEKMQ.

The High Capacity cDNA Reverse Transcription Kit was used to reverse transcribe all of the isolated RNA, meaning that expressed TCRB transcripts were what got sequenced. Deep immunoSEQ sequencing was performed on naive, central memory and regulatory T cell samples, with an average of around 3.5 million total reads per sample. Sorted cells were lysed in RLT buffer and RNA was extracted with DNase-treated RNeasy Micro or Mini kits, depending on cell number. To prevent cross-contamination, each cell subset was processed individually, whereas patient and healthy donor samples were processed jointly. TCRB sequences were amplified from cDNA with the immunoSEQ multiplex PCR, producing 87-bp fragments spanning the CDR3 region. Sequencing of the amplicons was performed on the Illumina HiSeq platform. The authors' pipeline ran thus. PCR bias was corrected computationally using synthetic template baselines, and reads within Hamming distance 2 were collapsed, with unmergeable singletons discarded. Reads were aligned against IMGT to assign V, D and J genes, CDR3 length and insertions or deletions at six rearrangement sites. Within each subset, clonotype counts were normalized to sorted cell number, after which true diversity and Gini coefficients were computed with the tcR R package. Repertoire sharing was quantified using the overlap coefficient calculated on TCRB nucleotide sequences. As a proxy for the pre-selection repertoire, out-of-frame TCRB sequences from naive cells were analyzed. This is the immuneACCESS table as TCRdb keeps it, with only in-frame sequences that have V and J called. A part of the clones is gone; compared with another copy, unresolved V genes explain less than half, and the rest is unexplained. V, J and clone size are those of that table, while D and trimming were read from the DNA. In all, the sample holds fewer than 550,000 clones, and approximately 10% of those were seen once. The ten largest clones capture more than 0.045% of the sample.

The data were taken from a study of beta chain features in type 1 diabetes (dated by TCRdb to the late 2010s). In the study overall: Mean age, gender distribution, total cell number and subset yield did not differ between patients and healthy donors. Whereas all 30 or so donors provided naive and central memory subsets, regulatory and stem cell-like memory subsets were isolated from just 8 patients and roughly eight healthy donors. The study compared TCRB repertoires of sorted circulating CD4+ T cell subsets between recently diagnosed type 1 diabetes patients and matched healthy donors. A total of approximately 99,000,000 sorted cells were examined across all samples, and RNA yield correlated strongly with the number of cells per subset.

General study outcomes and caveats: Naive, central memory and regulatory TCRB repertoires appeared to be more alike among patients than among healthy donors. Patients with type 1 diabetes made fewer insertions and deleted more nucleotides at VDJ recombination sites, implying thymic rearrangement abnormalities. HLA sub-analyses involved small numbers of individuals, so any influence of HLA type on TCRB rearrangement remained unresolved. A moderate but significant shortening of TCRB CDR3 length was observed in type 1 diabetes patients in all four CD4+ subsets. Because cDNA was sequenced instead of genomic DNA, highly expressing activated cells could be over-represented, though the groups showed no difference in activation or CD3 levels. PCR might favor shorter templates, but patient and control samples were amplified and corrected together, so any skew would affect both groups equally.

This sequence originates from a young woman in good health. The chain is encoded by TRBV13 joined to TRBJ1-2; TRBD1 agrees with 8 junctional bases. The specimen sequenced was naive CD4+ T cells from blood. Sample cell subset or site, as interpreted from the label and publication: true naive CD4+ T cells. The CDR3 loop reads CASSDRGKGGYTF. The nucleotide sequence reads TGTGCCAGCAGCGACAGGGGAAAAGGTGGCTACACCTTC.